The 9 T cell receptor beta chains in this list originate from one sample, sequenced in a study of cytotoxic CD8 clonotypes in ibrutinib-treated CLL. Repertoires were generated with immunoSEQ multiplex PCR, while TCRdb's copy carries only in-frame clones and drops some. This sample has 200,000 to 250,000 clones, with under 75% found just once. This specimen was PBMCs, taken after 24 months of ibrutinib treatment. These receptors were taken from a human donor with chronic lymphocytic leukemia.

This clone was seen a handful of times. The chain carries TRBV7-8 and TRBJ2-1; no definite D call. This CDR3 spans 13 amino acids. V was clipped by 5 bases and J by 10 bases, with 15 bases between them. Germline V gene data show CDR1 as SGHVS and CDR2 as FQNEAQ. The CDR3 DNA follows: TGTGCCAGCAGCGTTCAGTTTCTCAAGGAGCAGTTCTTC. It yields the protein CASSVQFLKEQFF.

The chain has TRBV5-1 and TRBJ2-1, with D possibly matching TRBD1 (8 bases). Germline loops: CDR1 SGHRS, CDR2 YFSETQ. The CDR3 spans 13 residues. Trimming pared 3 bases from V and 9 bases from J, leaving 13 bases between. CDR3 in DNA: TGCGCCAGCAGCTCGGACAGGGAGGGTGAGCAGTTCTTC. This sequence encodes CASSSDREGEQFF.

This chain connects TRBV27 to TRBJ2-7; D perhaps matches TRBD2 (6 bases). The V gene's germline CDR1 is MNHEY and CDR2 SMNVEV (reference sequence). The CDR3 consists of 16 residues. Trimming took off 2 bases at V and 4 bases at J, with 18 bases between the two ends. The CDR3 DNA reads as TGTGCCAGCAGTTTAACCGGGACTCGCGATTTATACGAGCAGTACTTC. Encoded protein: CASSLTGTRDLYEQYF.

The chain recombines TRBV29-1 with TRBJ1-1; 7 bases are a match to TRBD1. The germline V gene encodes CDR1 SQVTM and CDR2 ANQGSEA. V lost 7 bases and J lost 0; bases outside the gene matches: 8. This CDR3 has 14 amino acids. This CDR3 is CSGDRTSMNTEAFF. The CDR3 nucleotides are TGCAGCGGGGACAGAACTAGTATGAACACTGAAGCTTTCTTT.

This rearrangement joins TRBV19 to TRBJ2-2, with 10 bases lining up with TRBD2. This CDR3 has 16 residues. V lost 3 bases, J lost 4 bases, and 5 bases stayed unmatched. Germline V CDR1 and CDR2: LNHDA, SQIVND (reference sequence). CDR3 nucleotide sequence: TGTGCCAGTAGTATGAGGGTAGCGGGAGGCACCGGGGAGCTGTTTTTT. Translation: CASSMRVAGGTGELFF. Using reference TRBV19 and TRBJ2-2 for the parts outside the CDR3, the full variable domain is DGGITQSPKYLFRKEGQNVTLSCEQNLNHDAMYWYRQDPGQGLRLIYYSQIVNDFQKGDIAEGYSVSREKKESFPLTVTSAQKNPTAFYLCASSMRVAGGTGELFFGEGSRLTVL.

The rearrangement uses TRBV4-2 and TRBJ2-3, with D perhaps matching TRBD2 (6 bases). Germline CDR1 LGHNA, CDR2 YNFKEQ. V shed 2 bases and J shed 6 bases, with 21 bases lying between them. CDR3 length: 17 residues. As DNA, the CDR3 is TGTGCCAGCAGCCAATTTTTTTCGTCGGGAGAAATGGATACGCAGTATTTT. Protein sequence: CASSQFFSSGEMDTQYF.

V and J are TRBV4-1 and TRBJ2-7; TRBD2 matches 7 bases. Germline V gene lookup returns CDR1 MGHRA and CDR2 YSYEKL. Losses at the gene ends were 0 bases for V and 3 bases for J; bases not matched to a gene: 8. The CDR3 is made up of 16 amino acids. The CDR3 region has the DNA TGCGCCAGCAGCCAAGAGGAAAGGCCTAGCGGCTACGAGCAGTACTTC. As protein: CASSQEERPSGYEQYF.

This chain connects TRBV13 to TRBJ2-2; 8 nucleotides agree with TRBD2. Trimming cost V 0 bases and J 0 bases; bases outside gene matches: 0. Germline loops: CDR1 PRHDT, CDR2 FYEKMQ (reference sequence). The CDR3 runs to 16 residues. The CDR3 region has the DNA TGTGCCAGCAGCTTAGGGGGACTAGCGAACACCGGGGAGCTGTTTTTT. Protein product: CASSLGGLANTGELFF.

The rearrangement joins TRBV7-9 to TRBJ2-1; the match to TRBD2 covers 10 bases. Germline lookup yields CDR1 SEHNR and CDR2 FQNEAQ (reference sequence). Unmatched junction bases numbered 4, after V lost 5 bases and J lost 3 bases. This CDR3 spans 15 amino acids. This chain's CDR3 is CASSRLAGVYNEQFF. The DNA for the CDR3 is TGTGCCAGCAGCCGACTAGCGGGCGTCTACAATGAGCAGTTCTTC. Full variable domain (rest looked up from reference TRBV7-9 and TRBJ2-1): DTGVSQNPRHKITKRGQNVTFRCDPISEHNRLYWYRQTLGQGPEFLTYFQNEAQLEKSRLLSDRFSAERPKGSFSTLEIQRTEQGDSAMYLCASSRLAGVYNEQFFGPGTRLTVL.